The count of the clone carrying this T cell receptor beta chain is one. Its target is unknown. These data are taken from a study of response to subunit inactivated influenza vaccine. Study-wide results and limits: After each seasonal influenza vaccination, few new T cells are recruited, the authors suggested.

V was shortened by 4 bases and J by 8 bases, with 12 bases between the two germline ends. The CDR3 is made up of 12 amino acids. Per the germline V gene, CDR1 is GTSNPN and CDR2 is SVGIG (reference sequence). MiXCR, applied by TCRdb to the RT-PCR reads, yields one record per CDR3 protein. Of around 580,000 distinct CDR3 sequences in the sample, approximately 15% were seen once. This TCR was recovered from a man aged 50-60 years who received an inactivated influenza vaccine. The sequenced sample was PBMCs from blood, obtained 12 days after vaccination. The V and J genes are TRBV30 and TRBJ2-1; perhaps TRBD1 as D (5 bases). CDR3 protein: CAWMPWGDEQFF. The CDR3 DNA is TGTGCCTGGATGCCCTGGGGCGATGAGCAGTTCTTC.